This T cell receptor (beta chain) came from a study of blood T cell repertoires in COVID-19. Study in general: Samples taken during acute and convalescent COVID-19 were collected in the United States, Italy and Spain. Sample material is recorded as cDNA or gDNA derived from T cells, B-cell-depleted T cells, or PBMCs.

Trimming at V came to 4 bases and at J to 2 bases, leaving 7 bases not matched to a gene. The germline V gene has CDR1 SGHTS and CDR2 YDEGEE. The CDR3 is 16 residues long. This clone was seen more than once but under ten times. Seattle patients were enrolled during active infection and followed longitudinally. TCRdb's copy holds only in-frame clones and misses some; the assay was immunoSEQ multiplex PCR. This sample has 260,000 or so clones, with more than 80% found just once. This receptor was obtained from a woman over 75 with COVID-19, enrolled during active disease. The sample consisted of peripheral blood. The chain is built from TRBV5-8 and TRBJ1-2; TRBD1 aligns across 11 bases. In DNA form, the CDR3 reads TGTGCCAGCAGCCAGGGGACAGGGGGACGGAACTATGGCTACACCTTC. This encodes CASSQGTGGRNYGYTF.